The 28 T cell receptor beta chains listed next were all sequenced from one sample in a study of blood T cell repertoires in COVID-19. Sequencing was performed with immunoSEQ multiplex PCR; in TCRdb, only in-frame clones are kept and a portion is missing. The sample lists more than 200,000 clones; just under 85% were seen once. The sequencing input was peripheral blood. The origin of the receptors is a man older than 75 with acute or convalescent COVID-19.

CDR3 DNA: TGTGCCAGCAGTTTTTTGGGGGCTCAGGGTGAGCAGTTCTTC. Amino acid sequence: CASSFLGAQGEQFF. The chain employs TRBV6-2 or TRBV6-3 and TRBJ2-1; weak D call: TRBD1 (6 bases). The CDR3 loop spans 14 amino acids. V shed 4 bases and J shed 9 bases, with 16 bases lying between them. CDR1 MNHEY and CDR2 SVGEGT come from the germline V gene.

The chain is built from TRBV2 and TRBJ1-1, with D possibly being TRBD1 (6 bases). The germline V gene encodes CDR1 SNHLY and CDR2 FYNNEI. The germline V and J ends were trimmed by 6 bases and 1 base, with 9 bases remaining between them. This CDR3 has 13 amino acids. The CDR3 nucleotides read TGTGCCAGCAGCATCAGGGGGAACACTGAAGCTTTCTTT. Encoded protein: CASSIRGNTEAFF.

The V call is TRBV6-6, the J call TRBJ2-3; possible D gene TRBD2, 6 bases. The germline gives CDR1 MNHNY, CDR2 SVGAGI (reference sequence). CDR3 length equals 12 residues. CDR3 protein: CVQKRAGDTQYF. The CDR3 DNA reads TGTGTACAAAAACGGGCGGGGGATACGCAGTATTTT.

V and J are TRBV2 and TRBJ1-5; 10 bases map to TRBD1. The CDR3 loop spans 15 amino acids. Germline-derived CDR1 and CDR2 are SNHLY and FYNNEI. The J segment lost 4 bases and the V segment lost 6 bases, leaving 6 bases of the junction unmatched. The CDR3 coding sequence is TGTGCCAGCAGCCCCGGGACAGGGGTTAATCAGCCCCAGCATTTT. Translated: CASSPGTGVNQPQHF.

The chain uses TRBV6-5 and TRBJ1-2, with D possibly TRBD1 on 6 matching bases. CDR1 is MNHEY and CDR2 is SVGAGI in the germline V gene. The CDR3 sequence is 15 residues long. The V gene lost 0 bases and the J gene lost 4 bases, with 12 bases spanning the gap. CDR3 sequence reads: CASSYSSGAGYGYTF. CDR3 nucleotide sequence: TGTGCCAGCAGTTACTCGTCAGGGGCGGGCTATGGCTACACCTTC.

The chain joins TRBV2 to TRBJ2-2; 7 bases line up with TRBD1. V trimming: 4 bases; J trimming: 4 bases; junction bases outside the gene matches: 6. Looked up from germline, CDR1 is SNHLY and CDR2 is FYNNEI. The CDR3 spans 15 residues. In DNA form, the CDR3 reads TGTGCCAGCAGTGTACAGGGGTATGGCACCGGGGAGCTGTTTTTT. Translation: CASSVQGYGTGELFF.

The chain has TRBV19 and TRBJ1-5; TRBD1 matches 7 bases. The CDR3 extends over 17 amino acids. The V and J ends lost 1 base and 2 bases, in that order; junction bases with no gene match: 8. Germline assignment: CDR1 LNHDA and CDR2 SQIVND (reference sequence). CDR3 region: CASSIVYRGAGNQPQHF. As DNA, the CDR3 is TGTGCCAGTAGTATAGTTTACAGGGGCGCGGGCAATCAGCCCCAGCATTTT.

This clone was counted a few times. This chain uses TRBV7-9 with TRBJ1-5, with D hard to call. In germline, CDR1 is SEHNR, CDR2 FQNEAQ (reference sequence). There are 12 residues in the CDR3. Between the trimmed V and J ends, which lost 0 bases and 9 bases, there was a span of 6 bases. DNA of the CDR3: TGTGCCAGCAGCTTAGCGGGAGGGCCCCAGCATTTT. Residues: CASSLAGGPQHF.

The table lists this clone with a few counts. CDR3 bases: TGTGCCAGCAGCCCTCTAGGGACAGGGTACTATGGCTACACCTTC. Translated, it gives CASSPLGTGYYGYTF. V usage is TRBV5-4 and J usage is TRBJ1-2, with TRBD1 identical over 9 bases. The CDR3 totals 15 residues. V shed 4 bases, J shed 3 bases, and the junction held 7 bases outside the gene matches. CDR1 is SGHNT, CDR2 YYREEE, per germline (reference sequence).

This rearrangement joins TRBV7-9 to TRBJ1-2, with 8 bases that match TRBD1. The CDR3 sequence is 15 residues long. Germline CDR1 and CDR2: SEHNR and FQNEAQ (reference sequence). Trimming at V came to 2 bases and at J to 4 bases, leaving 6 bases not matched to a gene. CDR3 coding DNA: TGTGCCAGCAGCTTAAATGACAGGGGACCCTATGGCTACACCTTC. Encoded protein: CASSLNDRGPYGYTF.

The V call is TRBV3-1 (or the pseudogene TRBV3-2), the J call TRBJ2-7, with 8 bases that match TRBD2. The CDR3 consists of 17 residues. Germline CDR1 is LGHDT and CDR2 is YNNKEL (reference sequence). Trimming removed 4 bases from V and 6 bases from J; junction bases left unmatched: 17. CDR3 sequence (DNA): TGTGCCAGCAGCCCGCTAGGGGCGGGAGGTCCATATCTCGAGCAGTACTTC. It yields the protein CASSPLGAGGPYLEQYF.

Here the CDR3 reads CASSESRVDHEQYF. In DNA, the CDR3 is TGTGCCAGCAGTGAATCCAGGGTCGACCACGAGCAGTACTTC. The gene calls are TRBV2 and TRBJ2-7; D may be TRBD1 (5 bases). Trimming left V 2 bases short and J 5 bases short, with 13 bases between. The germline gives CDR1 SNHLY, CDR2 FYNNEI. The CDR3 runs 14 residues.

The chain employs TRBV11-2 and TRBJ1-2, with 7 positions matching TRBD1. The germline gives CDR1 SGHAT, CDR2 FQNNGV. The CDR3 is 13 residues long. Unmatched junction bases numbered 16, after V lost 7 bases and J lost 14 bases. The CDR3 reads CASTSQLQGWRTF. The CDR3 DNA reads TGTGCCAGCACCTCACAGTTACAGGGGTGGAGGACCTTC.

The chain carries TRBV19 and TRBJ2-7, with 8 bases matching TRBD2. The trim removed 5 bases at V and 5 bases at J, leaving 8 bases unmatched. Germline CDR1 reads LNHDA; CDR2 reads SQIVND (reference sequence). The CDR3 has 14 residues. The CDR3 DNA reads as TGTGCCAGTAGTGCCTTTAGCGGGAAAGACGAGCAGTACTTC. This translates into CASSAFSGKDEQYF.

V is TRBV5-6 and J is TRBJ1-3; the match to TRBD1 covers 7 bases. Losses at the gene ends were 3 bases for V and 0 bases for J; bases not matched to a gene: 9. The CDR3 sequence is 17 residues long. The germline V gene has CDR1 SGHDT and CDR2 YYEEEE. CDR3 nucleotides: TGTGCCAGCAGCTCTGTAGGGACAGAACTCTCTGGAAACACCATATATTTT. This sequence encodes CASSSVGTELSGNTIYF.

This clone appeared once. For the CDR3, the DNA is TGTGCCAGCAGTGGGAGTCTAGGGGGCCGGTCTAACTATGGCTACACCTTC. Translating gives CASSGSLGGRSNYGYTF. V usage is TRBV2 and J usage is TRBJ1-2, with 7 bases that match TRBD1. The junction had 11 bases not matched to a gene; V was cut back by 4 bases and J by 0 bases. The CDR3 consists of 17 residues. The germline V gene encodes CDR1 SNHLY and CDR2 FYNNEI.

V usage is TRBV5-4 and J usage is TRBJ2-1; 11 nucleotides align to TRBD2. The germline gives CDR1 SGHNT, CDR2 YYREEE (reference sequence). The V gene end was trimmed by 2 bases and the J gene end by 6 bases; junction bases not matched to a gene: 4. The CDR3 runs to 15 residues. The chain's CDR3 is CASSFPSGGTNEQFF. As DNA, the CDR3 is TGTGCCAGCAGCTTCCCTAGCGGGGGGACCAATGAGCAGTTCTTC.

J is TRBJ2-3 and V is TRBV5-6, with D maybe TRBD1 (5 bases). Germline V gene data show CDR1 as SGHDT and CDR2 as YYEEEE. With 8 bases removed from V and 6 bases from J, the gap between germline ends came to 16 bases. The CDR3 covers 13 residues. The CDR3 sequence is CASTGPWVDTQYF. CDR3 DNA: TGTGCCAGTACAGGTCCTTGGGTGGATACGCAGTATTTT.

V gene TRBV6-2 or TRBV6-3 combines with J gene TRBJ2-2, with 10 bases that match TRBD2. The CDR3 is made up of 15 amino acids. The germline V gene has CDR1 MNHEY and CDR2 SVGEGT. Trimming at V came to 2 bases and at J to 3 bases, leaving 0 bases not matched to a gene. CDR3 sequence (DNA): TGTGCCAGCAGTTACGGGACTAGCGACACCGGGGAGCTGTTTTTT. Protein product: CASSYGTSDTGELFF.

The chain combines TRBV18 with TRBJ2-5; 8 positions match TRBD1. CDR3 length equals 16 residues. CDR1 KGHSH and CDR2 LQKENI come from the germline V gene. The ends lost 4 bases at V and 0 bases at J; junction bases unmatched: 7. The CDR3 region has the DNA TGTGCCAGCTCACTCCGGACAGGGCGAAACCAAGAGACCCAGTACTTC. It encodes CASSLRTGRNQETQYF.

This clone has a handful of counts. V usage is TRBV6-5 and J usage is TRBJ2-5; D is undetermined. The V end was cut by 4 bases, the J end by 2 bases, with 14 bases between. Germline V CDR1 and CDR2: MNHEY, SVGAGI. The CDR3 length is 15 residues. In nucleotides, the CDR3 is TGTGCCAGCAGTTCCGGCAGGCTCACGCAAGAGACCCAGTACTTC. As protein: CASSSGRLTQETQYF.

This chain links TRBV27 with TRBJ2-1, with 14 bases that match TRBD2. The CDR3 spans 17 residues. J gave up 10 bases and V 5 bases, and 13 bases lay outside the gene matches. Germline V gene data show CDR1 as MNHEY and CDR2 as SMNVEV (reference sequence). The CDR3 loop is CASSPPPTSGREDEQFF. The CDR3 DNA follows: TGTGCCAGCAGTCCCCCCCCGACTAGCGGGAGGGAAGACGAGCAGTTCTTC.

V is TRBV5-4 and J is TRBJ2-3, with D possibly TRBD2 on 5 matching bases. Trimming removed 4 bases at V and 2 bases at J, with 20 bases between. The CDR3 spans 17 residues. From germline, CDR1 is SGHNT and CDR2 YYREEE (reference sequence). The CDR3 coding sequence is TGTGCCAGCAGCCGCAGGTGGGCACCGGGGATCACAGATACGCAGTATTTT. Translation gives CASSRRWAPGITDTQYF.

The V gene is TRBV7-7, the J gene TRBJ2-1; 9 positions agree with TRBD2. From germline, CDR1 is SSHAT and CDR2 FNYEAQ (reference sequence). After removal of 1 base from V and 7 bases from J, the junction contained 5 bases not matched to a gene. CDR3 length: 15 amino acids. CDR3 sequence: CASSLGGRARNEQFF. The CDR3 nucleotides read TGTGCCAGCAGCTTAGGCGGGAGGGCCAGAAATGAGCAGTTCTTC.

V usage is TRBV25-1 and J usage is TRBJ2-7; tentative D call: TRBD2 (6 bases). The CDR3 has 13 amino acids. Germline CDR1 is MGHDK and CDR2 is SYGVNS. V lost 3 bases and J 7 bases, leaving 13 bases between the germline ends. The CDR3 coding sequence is TGTGCCAGCAGTGAGGAGGGGACGAGGGAGCAGTACTTC. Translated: CASSEEGTREQYF.

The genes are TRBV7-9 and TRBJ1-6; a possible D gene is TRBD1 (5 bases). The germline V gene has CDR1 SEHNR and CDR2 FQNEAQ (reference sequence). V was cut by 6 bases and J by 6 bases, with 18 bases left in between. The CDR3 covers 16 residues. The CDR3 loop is CASSLPGLKPNSPLHF. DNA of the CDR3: TGTGCCAGCAGTCTTCCGGGACTGAAACCTAATTCACCCCTCCACTTT.

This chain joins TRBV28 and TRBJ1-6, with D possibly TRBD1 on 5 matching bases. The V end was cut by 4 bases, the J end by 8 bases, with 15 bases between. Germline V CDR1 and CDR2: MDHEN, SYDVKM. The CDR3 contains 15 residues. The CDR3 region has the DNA TGTGCCAGCAGTTCCTCCAGGGCTCTCGATTCACCCCTCCACTTT. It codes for CASSSSRALDSPLHF.

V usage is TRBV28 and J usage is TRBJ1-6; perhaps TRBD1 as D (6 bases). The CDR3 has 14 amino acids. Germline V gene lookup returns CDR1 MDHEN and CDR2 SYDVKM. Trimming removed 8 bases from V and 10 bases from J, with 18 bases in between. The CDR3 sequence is CASAKSGTRSPLHF. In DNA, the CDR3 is TGTGCCAGCGCGAAATCCGGGACAAGATCACCCCTCCACTTT.